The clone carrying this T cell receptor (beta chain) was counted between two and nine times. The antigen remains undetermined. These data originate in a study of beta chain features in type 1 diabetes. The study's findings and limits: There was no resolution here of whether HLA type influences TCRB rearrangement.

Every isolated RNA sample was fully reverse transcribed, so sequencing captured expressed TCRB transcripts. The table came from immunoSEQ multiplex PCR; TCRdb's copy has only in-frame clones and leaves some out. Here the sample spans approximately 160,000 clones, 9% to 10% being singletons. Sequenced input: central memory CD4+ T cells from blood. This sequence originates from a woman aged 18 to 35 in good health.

The CDR3 DNA sequence: TGCAGCGCCCGGGGCGGGGGCGGGATTGGGTCCTACGAGCAGTACTTC. This sequence encodes CSARGGGGIGSYEQYF. V usage is TRBV29-1 and J usage is TRBJ2-7; D is perhaps TRBD2 (7 bases). With 7 bases removed from V and 1 base from J, the gap between germline ends came to 23 bases. This CDR3 comprises 16 residues. The germline V gene has CDR1 SQVTM and CDR2 ANQGSEA.